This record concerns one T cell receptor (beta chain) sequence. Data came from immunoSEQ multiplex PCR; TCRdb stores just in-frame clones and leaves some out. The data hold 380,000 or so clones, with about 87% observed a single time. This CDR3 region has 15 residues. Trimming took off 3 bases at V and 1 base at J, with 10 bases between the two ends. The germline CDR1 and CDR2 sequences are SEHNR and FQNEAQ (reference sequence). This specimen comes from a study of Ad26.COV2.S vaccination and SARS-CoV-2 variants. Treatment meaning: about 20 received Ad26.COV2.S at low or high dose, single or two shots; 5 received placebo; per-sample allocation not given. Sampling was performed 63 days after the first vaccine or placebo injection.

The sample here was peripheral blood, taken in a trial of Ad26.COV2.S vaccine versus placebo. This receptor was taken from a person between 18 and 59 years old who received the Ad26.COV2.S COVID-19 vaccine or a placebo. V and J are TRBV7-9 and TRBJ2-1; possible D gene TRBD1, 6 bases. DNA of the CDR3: TGTGCCAGCAGCTTCAGGGGAATATCCTACAATGAGCAGTTCTTC. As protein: CASSFRGISYNEQFF.